A selection of T cell receptor beta chains follows, all from one sample in a study of shared clonotypes between healthy human individuals. Only in-frame clones appear in the TCRdb table, and some are missing; sequencing was by immunoSEQ multiplex PCR. The data contain 1,500,000 or so clones, approximately 98.5% of them singletons. The sample consisted of naive CD4+ T cells sorted from blood. Receptor source: a man younger than 45 in good health. The CDR3 runs from the conserved cysteine through the conserved F or W. A D gene is named only where the DNA matches it firmly. The size of a clone is reported for some rows only, either as once, few or many, or as a class for expanded clones.

abundance: -
j_gene: TRBJ2-3
d_gene: -
v_gene: TRBV28
CDR3aa: CASNRGGASTDTQYF
CDR3nt: TGTGCCAGCAATCGAGGTGGCGCTAGCACAGATACGCAGTATTTT

abundance: -
j_gene: TRBJ2-7
d_gene: TRBD2
v_gene: TRBV5-4
CDR3aa: CASSYSGMKYEQYF
CDR3nt: TGTGCCAGCAGCTATAGCGGGATGAAGTACGAGCAGTACTTC

abundance: -
j_gene: TRBJ2-3
d_gene: TRBD2
v_gene: TRBV28
CDR3aa: CASRLGRGGGTQYF
CDR3nt: TGTGCCAGCAGGCTCGGGAGGGGCGGCGGTACGCAGTATTTT

abundance: -
j_gene: TRBJ1-2
d_gene: -
v_gene: TRBV18
CDR3aa: CASSPEDRNGYTF
CDR3nt: TGTGCCAGCTCACCAGAGGACAGAAATGGCTACACCTTC

abundance: -
j_gene: TRBJ2-7
d_gene: TRBD2
v_gene: TRBV11-2
CDR3aa: CASSYGTSGSSTYEQYF
CDR3nt: TGTGCCAGCAGCTACGGGACTAGCGGGAGTTCTACCTACGAGCAGTACTTC

abundance: -
j_gene: TRBJ2-3
d_gene: TRBD2
v_gene: TRBV4-1
CDR3aa: CASSPLVGSGSPDTQYF
CDR3nt: TGCGCCAGCAGCCCCTTGGTGGGTAGCGGGAGCCCAGATACGCAGTATTTT

abundance: -
j_gene: TRBJ2-3
d_gene: TRBD2
v_gene: TRBV7-2
CDR3aa: CASSLARGLAGADTQYF
CDR3nt: TGTGCCAGCAGCTTAGCTCGAGGACTAGCGGGAGCAGATACGCAGTATTTT

abundance: -
j_gene: TRBJ2-1
d_gene: -
v_gene: TRBV5-4
CDR3aa: CASSLDHNEQFF
CDR3nt: TGTGCCAGCAGCTTAGATCACAATGAGCAGTTCTTC

abundance: once
j_gene: TRBJ2-1
d_gene: -
v_gene: TRBV28
CDR3aa: CASSLDLYNEQFF
CDR3nt: TGTGCCAGCAGTTTGGACCTATACAATGAGCAGTTCTTC

abundance: -
j_gene: TRBJ2-1
d_gene: -
v_gene: TRBV4-3
CDR3aa: CASSPNSNEQFF
CDR3nt: TGCGCCAGCAGCCCTAATAGCAATGAGCAGTTCTTC

abundance: -
j_gene: TRBJ2-5
d_gene: TRBD2
v_gene: TRBV4-1
CDR3aa: CASSQGAGGQETQYF
CDR3nt: TGCGCCAGCAGCCAAGGGGCGGGAGGGCAAGAGACCCAGTACTTC

abundance: -
j_gene: TRBJ2-1
d_gene: TRBD2
v_gene: TRBV27
CDR3aa: CASSPLGLAGDNEQFF
CDR3nt: TGTGCCAGCAGTCCCCTGGGACTAGCGGGGGACAATGAGCAGTTCTTC

abundance: -
j_gene: TRBJ2-7
d_gene: -
v_gene: TRBV10-3
CDR3aa: CAISEKYRQGLYEQYF
CDR3nt: TGTGCCATCAGTGAAAAGTACCGACAGGGACTATACGAGCAGTACTTC

abundance: -
j_gene: TRBJ2-3
d_gene: -
v_gene: TRBV28
CDR3aa: CASREVTHTQYF
CDR3nt: TGTGCCAGCAGAGAAGTTACCCATACGCAGTATTTT

abundance: -
j_gene: TRBJ2-7
d_gene: TRBD1
v_gene: TRBV27
CDR3aa: CASSLRGQGPPYEQYF
CDR3nt: TGTGCCAGCAGTTTACGAGGACAGGGTCCCCCCTACGAGCAGTACTTC

abundance: -
j_gene: TRBJ1-5
d_gene: -
v_gene: TRBV18
CDR3aa: CASSASRGESNQPQHF
CDR3nt: TGTGCCAGCTCAGCCTCGCGGGGCGAAAGCAATCAGCCCCAGCATTTT

abundance: -
j_gene: TRBJ2-1
d_gene: TRBD1
v_gene: TRBV19
CDR3aa: CASTASIALTGGKQFF
CDR3nt: TGTGCCAGTACCGCAAGCATTGCCTTGACAGGGGGAAAGCAGTTCTTC

abundance: -
j_gene: TRBJ2-7
d_gene: -
v_gene: TRBV29-1
CDR3aa: CSVLILGAEYEQYF
CDR3nt: TGCAGCGTCCTCATTTTAGGAGCGGAATACGAGCAGTACTTC

abundance: -
j_gene: TRBJ2-7
d_gene: TRBD2
v_gene: TRBV5-1
CDR3aa: CASMGLAGGSSYEQYF
CDR3nt: TGCGCCAGCATGGGACTAGCGGGAGGGAGCTCCTACGAGCAGTACTTC

abundance: -
j_gene: TRBJ2-1
d_gene: TRBD2
v_gene: TRBV30
CDR3aa: CAWSLLTSGKKDHYNEQFF
CDR3nt: TGTGCCTGGAGTCTTCTAACTAGCGGGAAGAAGGATCATTACAATGAGCAGTTCTTC

abundance: -
j_gene: TRBJ2-5
d_gene: -
v_gene: TRBV5-4
CDR3aa: CASSSELGEETQYF
CDR3nt: TGTGCCAGCAGCTCCGAGCTAGGGGAAGAGACCCAGTACTTC

abundance: -
j_gene: TRBJ1-4
d_gene: -
v_gene: TRBV10-2
CDR3aa: CASSVDEKLFF
CDR3nt: TGCGCCAGCAGTGTTGACGAAAAACTGTTTTTT

abundance: -
j_gene: TRBJ2-1
d_gene: -
v_gene: TRBV11-2
CDR3aa: CASSLYRGGYEQFF
CDR3nt: TGTGCCAGCAGCTTATACAGGGGAGGCTATGAGCAGTTCTTC

abundance: -
j_gene: TRBJ1-1
d_gene: TRBD1
v_gene: TRBV6-1
CDR3aa: CASRGTAEAFF
CDR3nt: TGTGCCAGCAGAGGGACAGCTGAAGCTTTCTTT

abundance: -
j_gene: TRBJ2-3
d_gene: TRBD2
v_gene: TRBV29-1
CDR3aa: CSVGPAGGPDTQYF
CDR3nt: TGCAGCGTTGGCCCAGCGGGAGGCCCAGATACGCAGTATTTT

abundance: -
j_gene: TRBJ2-6
d_gene: -
v_gene: TRBV5-4
CDR3aa: CASRSGGQFSGANVLTF
CDR3nt: TGTGCCAGCAGATCCGGGGGCCAATTCTCTGGGGCCAACGTCCTGACTTTC

abundance: -
j_gene: TRBJ1-5
d_gene: -
v_gene: TRBV28
CDR3aa: CASSLGGIGNQPQHF
CDR3nt: TGTGCCAGCAGTTTAGGAGGGATTGGAAATCAGCCCCAGCATTTT